This T cell receptor beta chain was retrieved from a study of STAT5B mutations in CD4+ large granular lymphocyte leukemia. Points from the study as a whole: Patient CD4-sorted repertoires stayed more clonal than healthy ones after leukemic-clone removal.

This was a survey-level run. TCRdb's copy holds only in-frame clones and misses some; the assay was immunoSEQ multiplex PCR. Among 37,000 or so clones listed, around 85% were seen once. On this clone itself: Its antigen is unknown.

The origin of this receptor is a human donor in good health. Sequencing was done on a sample of CD4+ T cells from blood buffy coats.

CDR3 nucleotide sequence: TGTGCCAGCAGTTACCAAGGGTCCAATGAGCAGTTCTTC. It translates to CASSYQGSNEQFF. The rearrangement links TRBV6-6 to TRBJ2-1, with unresolved D. Germline CDR1 reads MNHNY; CDR2 reads SVGAGI (reference sequence). The CDR3 length is 13 residues. Trimming removed 2 bases from V and 6 bases from J, with 8 bases in between.